These 5 T cell receptor beta chains originate from one sample sequenced in a study of cytomegalovirus exposure and HLA in healthy donors. 13 Jbeta primers and 60 Vbeta primers were used for the PCR. The repertoire was sequenced with immunoSEQ multiplex PCR; TCRdb's copy has only in-frame clones and lacks some. The sample yields 94,000 or so clones, around 71% seen once. The source material was PBMCs. These receptors all come from a man between 60 and 75 years old in good health and CMV-seronegative.

V gene TRBV27 combines with J gene TRBJ2-2, with 8 bases identical to TRBD2. With 0 bases clipped from V and 0 bases from J, the junction kept 6 bases outside the gene matches. Per the germline V gene, CDR1 is MNHEY and CDR2 is SMNVEV (reference sequence). This CDR3 spans 18 amino acids. CDR3 bases: TGTGCCAGCAGTTTATCGGTTCTGCGGGAGGCGAACACCGGGGAGCTGTTTTTT. Protein sequence: CASSLSVLREANTGELFF.

The V and J genes are TRBV28 and TRBJ2-1; TRBD2 aligns across 8 bases. The CDR3 runs to 14 residues. Germline CDR1 and CDR2: MDHEN and SYDVKM. Unmatched junction bases numbered 11, after V lost 5 bases and J lost 11 bases. CDR3 sequence: CASSGSGTRFQQFF. In nucleotides, the CDR3 is TGTGCCAGCAGTGGATCCGGGACTAGATTCCAGCAGTTCTTC.

The chain carries TRBV6-5 and TRBJ1-1, with D maybe TRBD1 (5 bases). Germline V gene sequence: CDR1 MNHEY, CDR2 SVGAGI. With 4 bases removed from V and 11 bases from J, the gap between germline ends came to 17 bases. The CDR3 has 13 amino acids. The CDR3 sequence: CASSSTGRRQAFF. CDR3 coding DNA: TGTGCCAGCAGTTCCACAGGACGGCGTCAGGCTTTCTTT.

This clone was seen only once. The chain employs TRBV6-5 and TRBJ1-2; 8 bases fit TRBD1. Trimming cost V 6 bases and J 4 bases; bases outside gene matches: 1. This CDR3 has 12 amino acids. CDR1 and CDR2 from the germline V gene are MNHEY and SVGAGI. The CDR3 region has the DNA TGTGCCAGCAGGCAGGGGGCCTATGGCTACACCTTC. Amino acids: CASRQGAYGYTF.

The chain recombines TRBV13 with TRBJ1-1; D ambiguous. CDR1 and CDR2 from the germline V gene are PRHDT and FYEKMQ (reference sequence). The CDR3 sequence is 15 residues long. Trimming removed 5 bases at V and 3 bases at J, with 16 bases between. For the CDR3, the DNA is TGTGCCAGCAGCCCCGAGCCGCAATTGGACACTGAAGCTTTCTTT. It is translated as CASSPEPQLDTEAFF.